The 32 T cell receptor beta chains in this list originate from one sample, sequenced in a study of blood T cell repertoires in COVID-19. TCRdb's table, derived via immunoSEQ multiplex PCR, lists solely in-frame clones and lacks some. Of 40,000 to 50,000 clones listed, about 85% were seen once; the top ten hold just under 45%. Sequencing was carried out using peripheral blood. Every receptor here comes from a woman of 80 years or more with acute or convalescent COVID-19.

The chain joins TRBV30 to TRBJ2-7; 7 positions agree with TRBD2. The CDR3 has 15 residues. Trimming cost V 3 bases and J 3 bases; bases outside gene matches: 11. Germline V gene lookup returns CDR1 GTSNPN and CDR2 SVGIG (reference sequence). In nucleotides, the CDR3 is TGTGCCTGGAGCCCCTCCGGGGGGAGAGTCTACGAGCAGTACTTC. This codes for CAWSPSGGRVYEQYF.

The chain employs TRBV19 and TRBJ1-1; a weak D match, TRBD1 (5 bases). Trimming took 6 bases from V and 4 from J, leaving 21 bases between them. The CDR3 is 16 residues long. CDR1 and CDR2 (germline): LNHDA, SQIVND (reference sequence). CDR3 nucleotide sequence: TGTGCCAGTAGCCTCCTAAGGGGCAGTAAGGGCACTGAAGCTTTCTTT. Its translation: CASSLLRGSKGTEAFF.

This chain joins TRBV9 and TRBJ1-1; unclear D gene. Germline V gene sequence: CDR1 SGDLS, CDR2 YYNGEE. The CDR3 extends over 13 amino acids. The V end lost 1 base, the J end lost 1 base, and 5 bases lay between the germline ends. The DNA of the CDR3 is TGTGCCAGCAGCGTACAATCGAACACTGAAGCTTTCTTT. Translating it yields CASSVQSNTEAFF.

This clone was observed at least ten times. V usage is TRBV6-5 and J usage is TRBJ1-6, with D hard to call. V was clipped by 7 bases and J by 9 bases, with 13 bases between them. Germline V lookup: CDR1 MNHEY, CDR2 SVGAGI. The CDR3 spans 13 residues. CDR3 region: CASTMVSGSPLHF. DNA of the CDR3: TGTGCCAGCACTATGGTTTCGGGTTCACCCCTCCACTTT.

Here the CDR3 DNA reads TGTGCCAGCAGCTTAGAGGGCGGGCAACGCTACGAGCAGTACTTC. Translated: CASSLEGGQRYEQYF. The chain carries TRBV11-3 and TRBJ2-7; D is possibly TRBD2 (5 bases). Germline CDR1 and CDR2: SGHNT and YENEEA. The CDR3 consists of 15 residues. Trimming stripped 0 bases from V and 3 bases from J, with 12 bases between.

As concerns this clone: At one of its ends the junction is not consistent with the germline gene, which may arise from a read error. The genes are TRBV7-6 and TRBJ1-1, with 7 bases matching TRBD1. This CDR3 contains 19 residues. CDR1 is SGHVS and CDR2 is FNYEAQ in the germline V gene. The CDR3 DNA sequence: TGTGCCAGCAGCCTGGAATCGGGACAGAAGTGGGTTGGTAAGACTGAAGCCTTCTTT. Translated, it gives CASSLESGQKWVGKTEAFF.

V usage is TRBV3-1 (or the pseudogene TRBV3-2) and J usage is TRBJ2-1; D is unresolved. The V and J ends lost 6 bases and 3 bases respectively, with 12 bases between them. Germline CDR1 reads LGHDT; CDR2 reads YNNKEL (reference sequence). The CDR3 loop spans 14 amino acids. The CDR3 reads CASSILRLYNEQFF. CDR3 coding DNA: TGTGCCAGCAGTATCCTTCGACTCTACAATGAGCAGTTCTTC.

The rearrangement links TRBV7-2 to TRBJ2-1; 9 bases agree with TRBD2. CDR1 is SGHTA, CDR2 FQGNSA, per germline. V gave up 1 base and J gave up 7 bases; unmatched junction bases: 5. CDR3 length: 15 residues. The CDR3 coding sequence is TGTGCCAGCAGCTTAGATGGCGGGGGGGGGAATGAGCAGTTCTTC. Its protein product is CASSLDGGGGNEQFF.

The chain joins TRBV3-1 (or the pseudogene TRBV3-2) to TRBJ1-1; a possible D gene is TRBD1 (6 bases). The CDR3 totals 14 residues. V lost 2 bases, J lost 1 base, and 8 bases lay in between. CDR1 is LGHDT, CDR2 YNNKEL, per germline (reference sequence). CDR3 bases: TGTGCCAGCAGCCAACGCAGGGGGAACACTGAAGCTTTCTTT. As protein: CASSQRRGNTEAFF.

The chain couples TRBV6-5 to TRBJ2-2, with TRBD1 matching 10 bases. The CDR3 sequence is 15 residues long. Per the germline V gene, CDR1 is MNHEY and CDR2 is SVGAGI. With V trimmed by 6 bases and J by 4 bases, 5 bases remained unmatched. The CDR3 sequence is CASRLGTGATGELFF. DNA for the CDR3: TGTGCCAGCAGGCTCGGGACAGGGGCCACCGGGGAGCTGTTTTTT.

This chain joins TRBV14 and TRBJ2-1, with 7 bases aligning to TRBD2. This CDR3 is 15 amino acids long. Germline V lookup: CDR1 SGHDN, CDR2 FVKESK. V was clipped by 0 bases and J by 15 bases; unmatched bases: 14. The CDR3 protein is CASSQDLRSGDPRFF. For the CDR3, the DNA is TGTGCCAGCAGCCAAGATTTGAGGAGCGGGGACCCCAGGTTCTTC.

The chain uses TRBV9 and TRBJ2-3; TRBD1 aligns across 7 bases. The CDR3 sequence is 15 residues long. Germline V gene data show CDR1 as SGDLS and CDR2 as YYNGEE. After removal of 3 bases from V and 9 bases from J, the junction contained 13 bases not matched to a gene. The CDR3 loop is CASSGPGTAQKTQYF. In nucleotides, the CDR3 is TGTGCCAGCAGCGGACCCGGGACAGCTCAGAAAACGCAGTATTTT. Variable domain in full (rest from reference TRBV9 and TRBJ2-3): DSGVTQTPKHLITATGQRVTLRCSPRSGDLSVYWYQQSLDQGLQFLIQYYNGEERAKGNILERFSAQQFPDLHSELNLSSLELGDSALYFCASSGPGTAQKTQYFGPGTRLTVL.

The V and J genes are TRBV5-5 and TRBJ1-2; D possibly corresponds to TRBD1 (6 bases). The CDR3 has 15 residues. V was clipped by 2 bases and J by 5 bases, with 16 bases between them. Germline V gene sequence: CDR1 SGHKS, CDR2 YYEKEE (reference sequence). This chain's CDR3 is CASSFGRGDSYGYTF. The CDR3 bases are TGTGCCAGCAGCTTTGGCAGGGGAGATTCTTATGGCTACACCTTC.

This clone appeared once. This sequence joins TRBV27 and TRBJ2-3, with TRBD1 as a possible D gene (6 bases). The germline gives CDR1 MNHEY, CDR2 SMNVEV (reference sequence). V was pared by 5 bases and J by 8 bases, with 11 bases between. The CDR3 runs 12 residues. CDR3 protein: CASSARGVTQYF. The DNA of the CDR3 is TGTGCCAGCAGTGCCAGGGGTGTTACGCAGTATTTT.

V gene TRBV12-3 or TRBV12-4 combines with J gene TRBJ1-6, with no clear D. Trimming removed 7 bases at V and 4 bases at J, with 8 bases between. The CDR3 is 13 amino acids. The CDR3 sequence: CASTDGYNSPLHF. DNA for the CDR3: TGTGCCAGCACCGACGGGTATAATTCACCCCTCCACTTT.

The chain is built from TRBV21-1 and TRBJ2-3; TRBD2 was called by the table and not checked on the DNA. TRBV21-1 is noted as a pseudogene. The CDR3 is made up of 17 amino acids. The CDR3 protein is CASSKGGLAGGRDTQYF. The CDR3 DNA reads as TGTGCCAGCAGCAAAGGAGGACTAGCGGGGGGGCGGGATACGCAGTATTTT.

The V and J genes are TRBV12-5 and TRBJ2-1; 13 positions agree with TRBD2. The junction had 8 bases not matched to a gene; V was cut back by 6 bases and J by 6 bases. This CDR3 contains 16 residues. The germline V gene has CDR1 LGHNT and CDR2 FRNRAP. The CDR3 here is CASGRGTSGDRNEQFF. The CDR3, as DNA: TGTGCTAGTGGCCGCGGGACTAGCGGGGATCGCAATGAGCAGTTCTTC.

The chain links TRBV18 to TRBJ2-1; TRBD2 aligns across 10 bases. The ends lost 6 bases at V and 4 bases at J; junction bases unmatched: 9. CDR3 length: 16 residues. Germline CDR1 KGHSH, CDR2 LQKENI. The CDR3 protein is CASSRSTSGLYNEQFF. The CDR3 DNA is TGTGCCAGCTCTCGGTCGACTAGCGGGCTTTACAATGAGCAGTTCTTC.

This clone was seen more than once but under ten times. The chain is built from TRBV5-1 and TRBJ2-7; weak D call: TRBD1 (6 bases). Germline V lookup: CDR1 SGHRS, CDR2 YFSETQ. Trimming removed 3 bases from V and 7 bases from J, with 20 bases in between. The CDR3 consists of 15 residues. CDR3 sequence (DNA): TGCGCCAGCAGCTCACTACAGGGACAACCGGGGGAGCAGTACTTC. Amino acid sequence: CASSSLQGQPGEQYF. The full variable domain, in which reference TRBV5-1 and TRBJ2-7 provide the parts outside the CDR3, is KAGVTQTPRYLIKTRGQQVTLSCSPISGHRSVSWYQQTPGQGLQFLFEYFSETQRNKGNFPGRFSGRQFSNSRSEMNVSTLELGDSALYLCASSSLQGQPGEQYFGPGTRLTVT.

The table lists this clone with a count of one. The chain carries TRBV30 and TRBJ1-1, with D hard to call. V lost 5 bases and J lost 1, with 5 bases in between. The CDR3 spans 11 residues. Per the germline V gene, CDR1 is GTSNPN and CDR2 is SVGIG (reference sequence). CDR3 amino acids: CAWAGNTEAFF. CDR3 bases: TGTGCCTGGGCAGGGAACACTGAAGCTTTCTTT.

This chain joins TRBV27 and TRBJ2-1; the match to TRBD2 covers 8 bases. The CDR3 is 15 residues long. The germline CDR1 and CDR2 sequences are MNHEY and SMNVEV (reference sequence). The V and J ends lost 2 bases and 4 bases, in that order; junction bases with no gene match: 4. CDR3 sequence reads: CASSLREGRYNEQFF. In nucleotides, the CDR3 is TGTGCCAGCAGTTTACGGGAGGGGAGGTACAATGAGCAGTTCTTC.

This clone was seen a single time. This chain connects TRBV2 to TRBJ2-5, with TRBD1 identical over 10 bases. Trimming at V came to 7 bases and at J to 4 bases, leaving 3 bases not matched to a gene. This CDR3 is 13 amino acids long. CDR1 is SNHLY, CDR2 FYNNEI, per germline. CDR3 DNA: TGTGCCAGCAAAGACAGGGGGCCAGAGACCCAGTACTTC. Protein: CASKDRGPETQYF.

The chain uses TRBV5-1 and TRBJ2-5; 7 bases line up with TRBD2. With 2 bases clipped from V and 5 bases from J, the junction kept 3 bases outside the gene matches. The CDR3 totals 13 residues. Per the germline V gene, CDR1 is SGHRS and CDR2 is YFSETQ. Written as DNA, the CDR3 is TGCGCCAGCAGCTTTGCGGGGGACGAGACCCAGTACTTC. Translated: CASSFAGDETQYF. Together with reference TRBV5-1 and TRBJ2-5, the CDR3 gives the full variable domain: KAGVTQTPRYLIKTRGQQVTLSCSPISGHRSVSWYQQTPGQGLQFLFEYFSETQRNKGNFPGRFSGRQFSNSRSEMNVSTLELGDSALYLCASSFAGDETQYFGPGTRLLVL.

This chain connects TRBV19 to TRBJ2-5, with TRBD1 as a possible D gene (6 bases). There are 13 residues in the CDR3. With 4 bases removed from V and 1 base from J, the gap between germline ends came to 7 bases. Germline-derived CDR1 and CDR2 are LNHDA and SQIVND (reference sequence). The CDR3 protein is CASSKDSQETQYF. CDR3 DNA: TGTGCCAGTAGTAAGGACAGCCAAGAGACCCAGTACTTC.

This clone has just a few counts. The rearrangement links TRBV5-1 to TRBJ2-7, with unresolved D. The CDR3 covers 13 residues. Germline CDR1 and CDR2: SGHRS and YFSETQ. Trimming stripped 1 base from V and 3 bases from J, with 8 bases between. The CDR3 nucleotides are TGCGCCAGCAGCTTGAAACCCTACTACGAGCAGTACTTC. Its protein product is CASSLKPYYEQYF.

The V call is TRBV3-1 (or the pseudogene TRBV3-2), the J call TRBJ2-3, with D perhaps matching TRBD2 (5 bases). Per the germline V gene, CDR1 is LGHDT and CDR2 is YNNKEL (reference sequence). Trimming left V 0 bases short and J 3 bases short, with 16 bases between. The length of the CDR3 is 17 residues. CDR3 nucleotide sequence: TGTGCCAGCAGCCAAGAGCTCAGCCGGCCGGGGACAGATACGCAGTATTTT. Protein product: CASSQELSRPGTDTQYF.

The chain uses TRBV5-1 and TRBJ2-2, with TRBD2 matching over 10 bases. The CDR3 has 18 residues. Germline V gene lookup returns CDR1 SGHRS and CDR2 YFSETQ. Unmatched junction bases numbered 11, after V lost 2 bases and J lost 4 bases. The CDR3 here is CASSFGSGGSSSTGELFF. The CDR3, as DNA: TGCGCCAGCAGCTTCGGTAGCGGGGGGTCCTCTAGCACCGGGGAGCTGTTTTTT.

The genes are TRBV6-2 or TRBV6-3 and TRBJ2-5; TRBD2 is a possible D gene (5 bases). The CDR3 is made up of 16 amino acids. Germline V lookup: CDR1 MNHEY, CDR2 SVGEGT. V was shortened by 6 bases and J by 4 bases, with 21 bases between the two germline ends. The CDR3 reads CASSTDSPPLRETQYF. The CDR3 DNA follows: TGTGCCAGCAGCACGGACTCTCCACCTCTCCGAGAGACCCAGTACTTC.

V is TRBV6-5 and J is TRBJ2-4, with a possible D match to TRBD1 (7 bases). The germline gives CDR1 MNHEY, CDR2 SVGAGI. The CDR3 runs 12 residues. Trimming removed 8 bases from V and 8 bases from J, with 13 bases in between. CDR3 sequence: CASPRRGHIQYF. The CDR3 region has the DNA TGTGCCAGCCCCAGGAGGGGGCACATTCAGTACTTC.

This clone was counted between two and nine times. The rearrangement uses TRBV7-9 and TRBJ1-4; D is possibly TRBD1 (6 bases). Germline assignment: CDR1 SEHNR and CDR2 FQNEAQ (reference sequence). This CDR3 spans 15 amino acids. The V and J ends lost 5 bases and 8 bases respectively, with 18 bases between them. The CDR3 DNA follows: TGTGCCAGCAGCCATCCTGACAGGTCTGGGGAAAAACTGTTTTTT. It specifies CASSHPDRSGEKLFF.

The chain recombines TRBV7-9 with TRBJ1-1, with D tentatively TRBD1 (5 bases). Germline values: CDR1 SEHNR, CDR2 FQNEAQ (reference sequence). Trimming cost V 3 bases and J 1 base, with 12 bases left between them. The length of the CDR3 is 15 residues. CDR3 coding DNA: TGTGCCAGCAGCTTGTGGGGGGTAGCGAACACTGAAGCTTTCTTT. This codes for CASSLWGVANTEAFF.

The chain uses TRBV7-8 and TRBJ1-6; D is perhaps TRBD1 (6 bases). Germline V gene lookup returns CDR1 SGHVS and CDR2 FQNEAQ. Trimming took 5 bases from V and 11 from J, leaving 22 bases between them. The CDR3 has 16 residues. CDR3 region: CASSPKVAGAVPPLHF. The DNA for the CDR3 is TGTGCCAGCAGCCCTAAGGTGGCAGGGGCCGTTCCACCCCTCCACTTT. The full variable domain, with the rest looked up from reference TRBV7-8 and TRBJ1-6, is GAGVSQSPRYKVAKRGQDVALRCDPISGHVSLFWYQQALGQGPEFLTYFQNEAQLDKSGLPSDRFFAERPEGSVSTLKIQRTQQEDSAVYLCASSPKVAGAVPPLHFGNGTRLTVT.